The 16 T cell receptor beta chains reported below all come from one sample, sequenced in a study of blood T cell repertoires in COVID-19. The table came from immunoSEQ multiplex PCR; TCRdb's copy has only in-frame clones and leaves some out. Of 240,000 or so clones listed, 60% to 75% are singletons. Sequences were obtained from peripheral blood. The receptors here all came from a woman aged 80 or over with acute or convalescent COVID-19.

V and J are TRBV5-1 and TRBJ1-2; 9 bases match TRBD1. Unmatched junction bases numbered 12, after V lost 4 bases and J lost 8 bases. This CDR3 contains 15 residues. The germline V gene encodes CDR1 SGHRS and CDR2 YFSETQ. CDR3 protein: CASSGLIQGADGYTF. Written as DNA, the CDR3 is TGCGCCAGCAGCGGACTGATACAGGGGGCGGACGGCTACACCTTC.

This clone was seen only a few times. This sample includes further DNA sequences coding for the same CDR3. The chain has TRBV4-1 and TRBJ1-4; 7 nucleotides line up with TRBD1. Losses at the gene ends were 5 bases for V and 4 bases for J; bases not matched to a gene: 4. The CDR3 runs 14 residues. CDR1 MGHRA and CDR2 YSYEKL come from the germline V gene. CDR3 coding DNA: TGCGCCAGCAGCAGGGGACAGAGTAATGAAAAACTGTTTTTT. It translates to CASSRGQSNEKLFF.

The CDR3 region has the DNA TGTGCCACTCTAGCGGCCCGGGACAGGGACTACGAGCAGTACTTC. Translated, it gives CATLAARDRDYEQYF. This sequence joins TRBV10-3 and TRBJ2-7; 9 bases align to TRBD1. This CDR3 is built from 15 residues. Germline values: CDR1 ENHRY, CDR2 SYGVKD. V trimming: 10 bases; J trimming: 3 bases; junction bases outside the gene matches: 13.

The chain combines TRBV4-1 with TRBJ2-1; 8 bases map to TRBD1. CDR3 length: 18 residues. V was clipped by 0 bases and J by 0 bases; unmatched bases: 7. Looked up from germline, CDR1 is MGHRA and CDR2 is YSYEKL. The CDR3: CASSQDIEGTGSYNEQFF. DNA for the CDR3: TGCGCCAGCAGCCAAGATATAGAGGGGACAGGCTCCTACAATGAGCAGTTCTTC.

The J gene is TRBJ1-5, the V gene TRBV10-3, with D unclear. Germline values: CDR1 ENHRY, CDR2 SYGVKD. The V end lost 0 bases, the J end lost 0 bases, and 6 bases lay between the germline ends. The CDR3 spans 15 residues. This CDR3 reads CAISESRDSNQPQHF. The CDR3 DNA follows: TGTGCCATCAGTGAGTCCCGGGATAGCAATCAGCCCCAGCATTTT.

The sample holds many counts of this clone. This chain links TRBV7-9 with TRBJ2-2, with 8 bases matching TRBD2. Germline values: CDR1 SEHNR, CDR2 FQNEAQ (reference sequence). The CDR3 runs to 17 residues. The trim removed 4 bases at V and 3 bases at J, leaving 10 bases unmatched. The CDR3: CASSSNAGRADTGELFF. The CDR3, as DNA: TGTGCCAGCAGCTCTAATGCCGGGAGGGCGGACACCGGGGAGCTGTTTTTT.

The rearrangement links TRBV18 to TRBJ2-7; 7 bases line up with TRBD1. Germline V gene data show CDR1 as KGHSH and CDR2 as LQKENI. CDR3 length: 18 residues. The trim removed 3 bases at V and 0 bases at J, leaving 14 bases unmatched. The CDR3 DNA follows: TGTGCCAGCTCACCGCAGACAGGGACCATTCAAAGCTCCTACGAGCAGTACTTC. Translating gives CASSPQTGTIQSSYEQYF.

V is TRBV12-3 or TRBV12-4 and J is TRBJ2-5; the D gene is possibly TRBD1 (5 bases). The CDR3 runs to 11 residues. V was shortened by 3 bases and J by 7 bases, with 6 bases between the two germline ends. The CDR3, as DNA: TGTGCCAGCAGTTTGGGGCTGACCCAGTACTTC. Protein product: CASSLGLTQYF.

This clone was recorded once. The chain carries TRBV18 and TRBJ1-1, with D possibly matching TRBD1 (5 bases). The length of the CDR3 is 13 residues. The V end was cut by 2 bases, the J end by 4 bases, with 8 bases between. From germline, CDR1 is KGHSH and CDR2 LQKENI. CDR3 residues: CASSPRDFTEAFF. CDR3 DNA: TGTGCCAGCTCACCAAGGGACTTCACTGAAGCTTTCTTT.

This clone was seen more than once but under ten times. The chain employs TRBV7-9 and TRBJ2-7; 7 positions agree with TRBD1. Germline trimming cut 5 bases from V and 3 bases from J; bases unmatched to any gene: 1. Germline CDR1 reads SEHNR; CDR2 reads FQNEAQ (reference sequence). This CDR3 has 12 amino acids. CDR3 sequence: CASSGDSYEQYF. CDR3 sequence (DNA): TGTGCCAGCAGCGGGGACAGCTACGAGCAGTACTTC. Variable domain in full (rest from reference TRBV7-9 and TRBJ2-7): DTGVSQNPRHKITKRGQNVTFRCDPISEHNRLYWYRQTLGQGPEFLTYFQNEAQLEKSRLLSDRFSAERPKGSFSTLEIQRTEQGDSAMYLCASSGDSYEQYFGPGTRLTVT.

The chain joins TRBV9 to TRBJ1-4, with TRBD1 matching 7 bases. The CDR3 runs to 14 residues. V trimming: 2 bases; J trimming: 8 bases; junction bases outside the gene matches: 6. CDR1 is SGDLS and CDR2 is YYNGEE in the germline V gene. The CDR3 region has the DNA TGTGCCAGCAGCGTTACAGGGGCCGGGGAAAAACTGTTTTTT. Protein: CASSVTGAGEKLFF.

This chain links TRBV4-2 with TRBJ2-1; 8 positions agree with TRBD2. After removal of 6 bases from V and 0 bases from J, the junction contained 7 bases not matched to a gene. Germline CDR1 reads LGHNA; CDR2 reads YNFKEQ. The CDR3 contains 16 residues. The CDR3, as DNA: TGTGCCAGCAGTCTCACTAGCGGAAGCTCCTACAATGAGCAGTTCTTC. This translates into CASSLTSGSSYNEQFF.

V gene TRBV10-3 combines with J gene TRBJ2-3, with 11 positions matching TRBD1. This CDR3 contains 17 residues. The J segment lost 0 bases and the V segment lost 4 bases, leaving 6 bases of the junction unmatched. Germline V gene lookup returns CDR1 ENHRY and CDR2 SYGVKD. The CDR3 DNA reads TGTGCCATCAGTGTGGGACAGGGGGGTCCCAGCACAGATACGCAGTATTTT. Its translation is CAISVGQGGPSTDTQYF.

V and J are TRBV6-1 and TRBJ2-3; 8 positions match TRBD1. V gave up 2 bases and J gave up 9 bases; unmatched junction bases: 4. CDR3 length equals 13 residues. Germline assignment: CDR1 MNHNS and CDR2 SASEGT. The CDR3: CASSESWTGTQYF. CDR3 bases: TGTGCCAGCAGTGAAAGTTGGACAGGGACGCAGTATTTT.

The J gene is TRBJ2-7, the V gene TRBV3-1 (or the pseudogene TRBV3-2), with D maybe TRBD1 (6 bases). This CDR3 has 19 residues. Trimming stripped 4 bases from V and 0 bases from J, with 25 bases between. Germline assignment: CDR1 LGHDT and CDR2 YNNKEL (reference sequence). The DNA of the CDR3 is TGTGCCAGCAGCCGATCGAGTACTTCAGGGGCCCGGAGCTCCTACGAGCAGTACTTC. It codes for CASSRSSTSGARSSYEQYF.

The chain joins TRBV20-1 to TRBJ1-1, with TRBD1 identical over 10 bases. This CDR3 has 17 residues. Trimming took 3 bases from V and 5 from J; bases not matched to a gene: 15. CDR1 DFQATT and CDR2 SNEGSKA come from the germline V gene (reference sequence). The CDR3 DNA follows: TGCAGTGCTAGTACCTCTGACGCGGGACAGGGGTTTACTGAAGCTTTCTTT. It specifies CSASTSDAGQGFTEAFF.